This TCR beta chain is drawn from a study of early T cells in non-severe SARS-CoV-2 infection. For the study at large: The input, bulk RNA from unsorted whole blood, was sequenced, and chains were unpaired. Broader study findings: VDJdb matching, biased toward anti-spike CD8 responses, missed private and CD4 specificities.

Unique molecular identifiers were affixed to single, distinct cDNA molecules. In TCRdb, the 5' RACE reads were re-called with MiXCR into one record per CDR3 protein. In the table there are tens of thousands of distinct CDR3 sequences, approximately 13% of which are singletons. There are many counts of this clonotype. As yet, its antigen is unknown. The receptor was isolated from an adult who was a healthcare worker with PCR-confirmed SARS-CoV-2 infection or an uninfected control (not recorded which). Input material: whole blood.

CDR3 loop: CASSIERGLSELFF. The CDR3 DNA is TGTGCCAGTAGTATTGAGCGGGGCCTGAGCGAGCTGTTTTTT. The rearrangement links TRBV19 to TRBJ2-2, with TRBD2 identical over 7 bases. CDR1 and CDR2 from the germline V gene are LNHDA and SQIVND (reference sequence). The CDR3 contains 14 residues. Trimming at V came to 3 bases and at J to 11 bases, leaving 9 bases not matched to a gene.